The TCR beta chain described here comes from a study of blood T cell repertoires in COVID-19. Background on the study: Researchers got acute and convalescent COVID-19 samples from the United States, Italy and Spain.

Assay: immunoSEQ multiplex PCR; the TCRdb copy retains only in-frame clones and omits some. Of about 300,000 clones in the sample, 70% to 90% are singletons; the top ten hold 1.3%. CDR3 length: 16 residues. Trimming left V 5 bases short and J 4 bases short, with 19 bases between. From germline, CDR1 is MDHEN and CDR2 SYDVKM. A single count supports this clone. This chain links TRBV28 with TRBJ2-3, with D tentatively TRBD1 (6 bases). The sequence came from a man aged 65 to 85 with acute or convalescent COVID-19. Source material: peripheral blood. This CDR3 is CASSTRQAVDSDTQYF. The CDR3, as DNA: TGTGCCAGCAGTACCCGACAGGCGGTAGATTCAGATACGCAGTATTTT.